The clone carrying this T cell receptor beta chain showed up many times. Antigen unknown. The sample originates from a study of regulatory T cells in long-lasting Graves disease. Findings and caveats of the study: In persistent patients, shared public clonotypes (more than 2,500) outnumbered those in new patients (about 1,000).

Assembly of TCR beta libraries relied on iRepertoire HTBI primers together with Arm-PCR of CDR3 regions. Each CDR3 protein gets one entry after TCRdb re-called the multiplex PCR reads with MiXCR. The sample lists some 450,000 distinct CDR3 sequences; about 20% were seen once. Trimming pared 1 base from V and 0 bases from J, leaving 3 bases between. This CDR3 region has 12 residues. CDR1 is DFQATT and CDR2 is SNEGSKA in the germline V gene (reference sequence). Specified time point: persistent/refractory GD, antithyroid drugs over 5 years with positive TRAb. RNA from PBMCs was the source of the TCR library.

Source: peripheral blood mononuclear cells (PBMCs), taken when the disease was refractory, from a patient treated with antithyroid drugs. The sequence was collected from a female donor with Graves disease. The gene calls are TRBV20-1 and TRBJ1-1; D is uncertain. CDR3 sequence: CSARGLNTEAFF. The CDR3 DNA follows: TGCAGTGCTAGAGGGTTGAACACTGAAGCTTTCTTT.